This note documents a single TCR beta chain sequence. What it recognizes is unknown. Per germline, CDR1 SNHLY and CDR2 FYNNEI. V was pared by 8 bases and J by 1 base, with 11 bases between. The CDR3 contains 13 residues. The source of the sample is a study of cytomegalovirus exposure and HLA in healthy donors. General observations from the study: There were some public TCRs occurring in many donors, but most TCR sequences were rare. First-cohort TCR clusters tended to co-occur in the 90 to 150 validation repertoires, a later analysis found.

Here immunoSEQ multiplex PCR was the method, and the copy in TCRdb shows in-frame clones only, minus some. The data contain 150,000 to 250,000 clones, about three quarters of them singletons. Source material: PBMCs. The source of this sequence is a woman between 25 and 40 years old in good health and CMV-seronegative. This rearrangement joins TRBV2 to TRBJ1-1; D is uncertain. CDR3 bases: TGTGCCAGCCTAACTCATGCGAACACTGAAGCTTTCTTT. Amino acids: CASLTHANTEAFF.